A selection of T cell receptor beta chains follows, all from one sample in a study of beta chain features in type 1 diabetes. The table came from immunoSEQ multiplex PCR; TCRdb's copy has only in-frame clones and leaves some out. The profile shows tens of thousands of clones, roughly three quarters of them singletons. The specimen sequenced was Tregs from blood. These receptors were obtained from a woman between 40 and 55 years old in good health. CDR3s include the opening cysteine and the closing phenylalanine or tryptophan. Each record gives: V gene, D gene, CDR3 length, J gene, clone size, CDR3 DNA, CDR3 protein. The D gene is left open where the match is weak. Clone size is given for some rows only: seen once, a few or many times, or a class if the clone is expanded.

>TRBV4-2|NA|17|TRBJ1-1|NA
TGTGCCAGCAGCCATGATCAACTTTCGGGAGGCGAGTCTGAAGCTTTCTTT
CASSHDQLSGGESEAFF
>TRBV11-2|TRBD2|15|TRBJ2-3|NA
TGTGCCAGCAGCTTCACTAGCGGGGGGAGGGATACGCAGTATTTT
CASSFTSGGRDTQYF
>TRBV9|NA|14|TRBJ2-3|NA
TGTGCCAGCAGCGTTCAACTAGGCGCGTCGACGCAGTATTTT
CASSVQLGASTQYF
>TRBV7-9|TRBD1|13|TRBJ2-7|NA
TGTGCCAGCAATTGGGACAGCTCCTACGAGCAGTACTTC
CASNWDSSYEQYF
>TRBV5-4|TRBD2|16|TRBJ2-7|few
TGCGCCAGCAGCCAATCCAGCGACGGGGGGGGGTACGAGCAGTACTTC
CASSQSSDGGGYEQYF
>TRBV4-2|TRBD1|14|TRBJ2-3|few
TGTGCCAGCAGCAAAACAGGGGGGCTAGATACGCAGTATTTT
CASSKTGGLDTQYF
>TRBV10-3|TRBD2|17|TRBJ2-2|few
TGTGCCCTCCGGAGGGGTAGCGGGGGGTCAAACACCGGGGAGCTGTTTTTT
CALRRGSGGSNTGELFF
>TRBV11-2|TRBD1|16|TRBJ2-2|NA
TGTGCCAGCAGCCAGATACAGGGGCCCAACACCGGGGAGCTGTTTTTT
CASSQIQGPNTGELFF
>TRBV11-2|TRBD2|18|TRBJ2-1|NA
TGTGCCAGCAGCTTAGAACCCCTTGGCGGGGGGCCCTACAATGAGCAGTTCTTC
CASSLEPLGGGPYNEQFF
>TRBV4-3|NA|15|TRBJ1-6|NA
TGCGCCAGCAGCCAAGATGCGGCAGCTAATTCCCCCCTCCACTTT
CASSQDAAANSPLHF
>TRBV7-2|NA|16|TRBJ1-1|NA
TGTGCCAGCAGTACGGGTCGCTTATTTTTGAACACTGAAGCTTTCTTT
CASSTGRLFLNTEAFF
>TRBV10-1|NA|15|TRBJ2-1|NA
TGCGCCAGCAGTGGGTCAGTGACTTTCGGCAATGAGCAGTTCTTC
CASSGSVTFGNEQFF
>TRBV7-9|TRBD2|15|TRBJ2-1|few
TGTGCCAGCAGACTAGCGGGGAGCTCCTACAATGAGCAGTTCTTC
CASRLAGSSYNEQFF